A selection of T cell receptor beta chains follows, all from one sample in a study of T cell repertoires in cytomegalovirus infection. In TCRdb, the reads were re-called with MiXCR into one record per CDR3 protein. The repertoire holds about 530,000 distinct CDR3 sequences, more than 25% seen once, with about 13% in the top ten. The sequencing sample was made of PBMCs. The receptors come from a human donor in good health (CMV status not recorded). Some clones in this sample may be carry-over from other donors' samples. Both conserved end residues are part of each CDR3. D genes are given only for firm matches. Expanded clones get a size class; other rows say once, few or many, or leave the size out.

D gene: .; V gene: TRBV7-3; clone size: .; J gene: TRBJ2-7; CDR3 protein: CASSLSGRFYEQYF; CDR3 DNA: TGTGCCAGCAGCTTATCCGGGAGATTCTACGAGCAGTACTTC
D gene: TRBD1; V gene: TRBV7-2; clone size: few; J gene: TRBJ1-1; CDR3 protein: CASSPITGGWTEAFF; CDR3 DNA: TGTGCCAGCAGCCCCATCACAGGGGGCTGGACTGAAGCTTTCTTT
D gene: TRBD1; V gene: TRBV11-2; clone size: .; J gene: TRBJ1-4; CDR3 protein: CASSSDRGPNEKLFF; CDR3 DNA: TGTGCCAGCAGCTCCGACAGGGGCCCTAATGAAAAACTGTTTTTT
D gene: .; V gene: TRBV7-2; clone size: many; J gene: TRBJ2-5; CDR3 protein: CASSLMVLETQYF; CDR3 DNA: TGTGCCAGCAGCTTAATGGTATTGGAGACCCAGTACTTC
D gene: .; V gene: TRBV20-1; clone size: .; J gene: TRBJ2-7; CDR3 protein: CSAPTGTASYEQYF; CDR3 DNA: TGCAGTGCCCCAACCGGGACCGCCTCCTACGAGCAGTACTTC
D gene: TRBD2; V gene: TRBV7-9; clone size: .; J gene: TRBJ2-1; CDR3 protein: CASSGSGTSGTTSYNEQFF; CDR3 DNA: TGTGCCAGCAGCGGCTCCGGGACTAGCGGGACTACTTCCTACAATGAGCAGTTCTTC
D gene: TRBD1; V gene: TRBV7-9; clone size: few; J gene: TRBJ1-2; CDR3 protein: CASSLGQGIDYGYTF; CDR3 DNA: TGTGCCAGCAGCCTGGGACAGGGGATTGACTATGGCTACACCTTC
D gene: .; V gene: TRBV14; clone size: .; J gene: TRBJ1-1; CDR3 protein: CASSQEGGAAFF; CDR3 DNA: TGTGCCAGCAGCCAAGAGGGGGGTGCAGCTTTCTTT
D gene: .; V gene: TRBV6-5; clone size: .; J gene: TRBJ2-1; CDR3 protein: CASSPPIF; CDR3 DNA: TGTGCCAGCAGTCCCCCTATCTTC
D gene: TRBD1; V gene: TRBV10-3; clone size: .; J gene: TRBJ1-6; CDR3 protein: CAISGDRVDNSPLHF; CDR3 DNA: TGTGCCATCAGTGGGGACAGGGTTGATAATTCACCCCTCCACTTT
D gene: .; V gene: TRBV7-6; clone size: many; J gene: TRBJ2-5; CDR3 protein: CASSSPYLQETQYF; CDR3 DNA: TGTGCCAGCAGCTCCCCGTACCTGCAAGAGACCCAGTACTTC
D gene: .; V gene: TRBV7-9; clone size: .; J gene: TRBJ2-2; CDR3 protein: CASSEASTGELFF; CDR3 DNA: TGTGCCAGCAGCGAGGCTTCCACCGGGGAGCTGTTTTTT
D gene: TRBD2; V gene: TRBV20-1; clone size: .; J gene: TRBJ2-1; CDR3 protein: CSARGLAGGSGEQFF; CDR3 DNA: TGCAGTGCAAGGGGACTAGCGGGAGGGTCGGGTGAGCAGTTCTTC
D gene: .; V gene: TRBV12-3/TRBV12-4; clone size: .; J gene: TRBJ1-1; CDR3 protein: CASSLNLGRSEAFF; CDR3 DNA: TGTGCCAGCAGTTTAAACCTCGGGAGATCTGAAGCTTTCTTT
D gene: .; V gene: TRBV27; clone size: .; J gene: TRBJ2-2; CDR3 protein: CASSWDRGGELFF; CDR3 DNA: TGTGCCAGCAGTTGGGATCGGGGCGGGGAGCTGTTTTTT
D gene: TRBD2; V gene: TRBV28; clone size: .; J gene: TRBJ2-1; CDR3 protein: CASSGRAKGQFF; CDR3 DNA: TGTGCCAGCAGCGGGAGGGCCAAGGGGCAGTTCTTC
D gene: .; V gene: TRBV2; clone size: many; J gene: TRBJ2-5; CDR3 protein: CASSRQDGGTQYF; CDR3 DNA: TGTGCCAGCAGTCGACAGGATGGGGGGACCCAGTACTTC
D gene: .; V gene: TRBV7-2; clone size: many; J gene: TRBJ2-3; CDR3 protein: CASSLRVITDTQYF; CDR3 DNA: TGTGCCAGCAGCTTACGGGTAATCACAGATACGCAGTATTTT
D gene: .; V gene: TRBV12-3/TRBV12-4; clone size: few; J gene: TRBJ1-4; CDR3 protein: CASSSLNWAEEEKLFF; CDR3 DNA: TGTGCCAGCAGTTCCCTTAATTGGGCAGAGGAAGAAAAACTGTTTTTT
D gene: .; V gene: TRBV6-5; clone size: .; J gene: TRBJ2-3; CDR3 protein: CASSYYRGTDTQYF; CDR3 DNA: TGTGCCAGCAGTTACTACAGGGGCACAGATACGCAGTATTTT
D gene: .; V gene: TRBV12-3/TRBV12-4; clone size: .; J gene: TRBJ1-5; CDR3 protein: CASSWEIGTPYQPQHF; CDR3 DNA: TGTGCCAGCAGTTGGGAGATCGGGACACCCTATCAGCCCCAGCATTTT
D gene: .; V gene: TRBV7-2; clone size: many; J gene: TRBJ1-1; CDR3 protein: CASSLGREGTEAFF; CDR3 DNA: TGTGCCAGCAGCTTAGGCCGGGAAGGTACTGAAGCTTTCTTT
D gene: TRBD1; V gene: TRBV7-9; clone size: .; J gene: TRBJ1-2; CDR3 protein: CASSQSRGQLVYGYTF; CDR3 DNA: TGTGCCAGCAGCCAAAGTCGGGGACAGCTCGTCTATGGCTACACCTTC
D gene: .; V gene: TRBV7-6; clone size: few; J gene: TRBJ2-5; CDR3 protein: CASSLSGEIQYF; CDR3 DNA: TGTGCCAGCAGCTTATCAGGGGAGATCCAGTACTTC
D gene: .; V gene: TRBV28; clone size: .; J gene: TRBJ1-2; CDR3 protein: CASSLLGQGHGYTF; CDR3 DNA: TGTGCCAGCAGTTTATTAGGGCAGGGACATGGCTACACCTTC
D gene: TRBD1; V gene: TRBV6-6; clone size: .; J gene: TRBJ1-3; CDR3 protein: CASSWTGGNSGNTIYF; CDR3 DNA: TGTGCCAGCAGTTGGACAGGGGGAAACTCTGGAAACACCATATATTTT
D gene: TRBD2; V gene: TRBV7-2; clone size: many; J gene: TRBJ2-1; CDR3 protein: CASSLQRGYNEQFF; CDR3 DNA: TGTGCCAGCAGCTTACAGCGGGGATACAATGAGCAGTTCTTC
D gene: .; V gene: TRBV6-1; clone size: .; J gene: TRBJ1-1; CDR3 protein: CASKKGSWQENTEAFF; CDR3 DNA: TGTGCCAGCAAGAAGGGATCTTGGCAGGAGAACACTGAAGCTTTCTTT
D gene: .; V gene: TRBV10-3; clone size: many; J gene: TRBJ1-1; CDR3 protein: CAISDSLNTEAFF; CDR3 DNA: TGTGCCATCAGTGACTCTTTGAACACTGAAGCTTTCTTT
D gene: .; V gene: TRBV6-1; clone size: .; J gene: TRBJ2-5; CDR3 protein: CASADSQETQYF; CDR3 DNA: TGTGCCAGCGCGGACTCTCAAGAGACCCAGTACTTC
D gene: TRBD2; V gene: TRBV7-8; clone size: many; J gene: TRBJ2-1; CDR3 protein: CASSYSGSSYNEQFF; CDR3 DNA: TGTGCCAGCAGTTACAGCGGGAGCTCCTACAATGAGCAGTTCTTC
D gene: TRBD2; V gene: TRBV28; clone size: few; J gene: TRBJ2-7; CDR3 protein: CASTTSGRYEQYF; CDR3 DNA: TGTGCCAGCACCACAAGCGGGAGATACGAGCAGTACTTC
D gene: .; V gene: TRBV7-2; clone size: .; J gene: TRBJ2-5; CDR3 protein: CASSSGRLLQETQYF; CDR3 DNA: TGTGCCAGCAGCTCGGGACGGCTACTCCAAGAGACCCAGTACTTC
D gene: TRBD2; V gene: TRBV5-4; clone size: .; J gene: TRBJ2-5; CDR3 protein: CASSPGGTSGSKETQYF; CDR3 DNA: TGTGCCAGCAGCCCGGGTGGGACTAGCGGGAGTAAAGAGACCCAGTACTTC
D gene: TRBD1; V gene: TRBV27; clone size: .; J gene: TRBJ2-1; CDR3 protein: CASSFLGTGGNEQFF; CDR3 DNA: TGTGCCAGCAGTTTTTTGGGGACAGGGGGCAATGAGCAGTTCTTC
D gene: TRBD2; V gene: TRBV5-6; clone size: few; J gene: TRBJ2-1; CDR3 protein: CASSLRGRTNEQFF; CDR3 DNA: TGTGCCAGCAGCTTACGCGGGAGGACCAATGAGCAGTTCTTC
D gene: TRBD1; V gene: TRBV7-9; clone size: .; J gene: TRBJ2-2; CDR3 protein: CASSLGTGETGELFF; CDR3 DNA: TGTGCCAGCAGCTTAGGGACAGGGGAGACCGGGGAGCTGTTTTTT
D gene: TRBD1; V gene: TRBV13; clone size: .; J gene: TRBJ2-5; CDR3 protein: CASSMTGSETQYF; CDR3 DNA: TGTGCCAGCAGCATGACAGGGTCGGAGACCCAGTACTTC
D gene: .; V gene: TRBV7-2; clone size: many; J gene: TRBJ2-3; CDR3 protein: CASSLGLTSTDTQYF; CDR3 DNA: TGTGCCAGCAGCTTAGGACTGACTAGCACAGATACGCAGTATTTT